The clone carrying this TCR beta chain was observed a single time. Patients at the Seattle site were enrolled during active infection and followed longitudinally. Libraries were prepared by immunoSEQ multiplex PCR; TCRdb keeps only in-frame clonotypes and omits some of them. This table holds roughly 180,000 clones, roughly 84% found once. The sample originates from a study of blood T cell repertoires in COVID-19. For the study at large: The study drew acute and convalescent COVID-19 samples from the United States, Italy and Spain. The analysed material was cDNA or gDNA that came from T cells, B-cell-depleted T cells, or PBMCs.

J lost 1 base, V lost 5 bases, and 5 bases had no gene match. The CDR3 has 17 residues. Germline loops: CDR1 SEHNR, CDR2 FQNEAQ (reference sequence). The sequenced material came from peripheral blood. J is TRBJ2-1 and V is TRBV7-9, with 13 nucleotides matching TRBD2. The receptor was derived from a woman in her forties with COVID-19, enrolled during active disease. The CDR3 protein is CASSTGLAGASYNEQFF. For the CDR3, the DNA is TGTGCCAGCAGCACCGGACTAGCGGGGGCATCCTACAATGAGCAGTTCTTC.